The 18 T cell receptor beta chains in this list originate from one sample, sequenced in a study of control samples from healthy donors and cancer patients. The repertoire was sequenced with immunoSEQ multiplex PCR; TCRdb's copy has only in-frame clones and lacks some. The data contain some 150,000 clones, roughly 94% of them seen just once; the ten biggest clones take up roughly 15%. The sample comprised PBMCs. Source of these receptors: a man aged 55 to 69 with colorectal cancer.

The chain carries TRBV30 and TRBJ2-1, with 8 bases fitting TRBD2. Germline-derived CDR1 and CDR2 are GTSNPN and SVGIG (reference sequence). J lost 0 bases, V lost 3 bases, and 4 bases had no gene match. The CDR3 is 15 residues long. This CDR3 is CAWSPGTSSYNEQFF. The CDR3 DNA reads as TGTGCCTGGAGCCCCGGGACTAGCTCCTACAATGAGCAGTTCTTC. The whole variable domain, remainder taken from reference TRBV30 and TRBJ2-1, is SQTIHQWPATLVQPVGSPLSLECTVEGTSNPNLYWYRQAAGRGLQLLFYSVGIGQISSEVPQNLSASRPQDRQFILSSKKLLLSDSGFYLCAWSPGTSSYNEQFFGPGTRLTVL.

The chain joins TRBV7-8 to TRBJ2-7; D not resolved. Between the trimmed V and J ends, which lost 2 bases and 2 bases, there was a span of 13 bases. The CDR3 is made up of 15 amino acids. The germline V gene has CDR1 SGHVS and CDR2 FQNEAQ. In DNA, the CDR3 is TGTGCCAGCAGCTTACGAACAGCGATAACCTACGAGCAGTACTTC. It codes for CASSLRTAITYEQYF.

This rearrangement joins TRBV19 to TRBJ2-1; the D is unclear. The CDR3 loop spans 11 amino acids. V shed 7 bases and J shed 4 bases, with 5 bases lying between them. Looked up from germline, CDR1 is LNHDA and CDR2 is SQIVND (reference sequence). The CDR3 DNA reads TGTGCCAGTACAGGATACAATGAGCAGTTCTTC. It encodes CASTGYNEQFF.

V usage is TRBV5-1 and J usage is TRBJ2-3; 11 bases match TRBD2. CDR1 and CDR2 from the germline V gene are SGHRS and YFSETQ. CDR3 size: 15 residues. The junction had 6 bases not matched to a gene; V was cut back by 0 bases and J by 9 bases. Here the CDR3 reads CASSLALAGEGTQYF. The CDR3 DNA sequence: TGCGCCAGCAGCTTGGCACTAGCGGGGGAGGGGACGCAGTATTTT.

V is TRBV18 and J is TRBJ1-4; D gene ambiguous. CDR3 length equals 19 residues. Germline assignment: CDR1 KGHSH and CDR2 LQKENI. V dropped 1 base and J dropped 0 bases, with 18 bases sitting between them. The CDR3: CASSPLEEGNFATNEKLFF. The CDR3 DNA reads TGTGCCAGCTCACCACTCGAGGAGGGTAACTTTGCAACTAATGAAAAACTGTTTTTT.

The rearrangement uses TRBV30 and TRBJ1-2; a weak D match, TRBD1 (6 bases). The CDR3 length is 13 residues. Germline CDR1 GTSNPN, CDR2 SVGIG (reference sequence). Trimming left V 4 bases short and J 4 bases short, with 13 bases between. The DNA for the CDR3 is TGTGCCTGGAAGGGGCAGGGGACCTATGGCTACACCTTC. This codes for CAWKGQGTYGYTF.

The chain recombines TRBV30 with TRBJ2-7; the match to TRBD2 covers 7 bases. Germline V gene sequence: CDR1 GTSNPN, CDR2 SVGIG (reference sequence). This CDR3 has 14 residues. V shed 0 bases and J 3 bases; nucleotides not matched to a gene: 5. The DNA for the CDR3 is TGTGCCTGGAGTGTACTAGCGAGGGACTACGAGCAGTACTTC. Translating gives CAWSVLARDYEQYF.

The chain is built from TRBV25-1 and TRBJ1-1, with D uncertain. The CDR3 spans 14 residues. Trimming cost V 4 bases and J 1 base, with 10 bases left between them. Germline CDR1 is MGHDK and CDR2 is SYGVNS. CDR3 amino acids: CASSAGWANTEAFF. Written as DNA, the CDR3 is TGTGCCAGCAGTGCAGGCTGGGCGAACACTGAAGCTTTCTTT.

The chain has TRBV7-8 and TRBJ2-7; perhaps TRBD2 as D (5 bases). The germline V gene encodes CDR1 SGHVS and CDR2 FQNEAQ. Trimming cost V 5 bases and J 0 bases, with 14 bases left between them. There are 15 residues in the CDR3. Written as DNA, the CDR3 is TGTGCCAGCAGCCAGAGCGGATACAGCTCCTACGAGCAGTACTTC. Protein product: CASSQSGYSSYEQYF.

The genes are TRBV9 and TRBJ1-2; D might be TRBD1 (5 bases). V was shortened by 1 base and J by 4 bases, with 14 bases between the two germline ends. This CDR3 is built from 15 residues. Germline V gives CDR1 SGDLS, CDR2 YYNGEE. The CDR3 is CASSVSNQGPYGYTF. The CDR3 nucleotides read TGTGCCAGCAGCGTATCGAACCAGGGACCCTATGGCTACACCTTC.

This chain uses TRBV18 with TRBJ2-2; D perhaps matches TRBD2 (5 bases). V was trimmed by 2 bases and J by 5 bases, leaving 12 bases between them. The CDR3 extends over 15 amino acids. Germline loops: CDR1 KGHSH, CDR2 LQKENI. Here the CDR3 reads CASSPNSRGTGELFF. The CDR3, as DNA: TGTGCCAGCTCACCAAACAGTCGGGGAACCGGGGAGCTGTTTTTT. The entire variable domain, with the rest obtained from reference TRBV18 and TRBJ2-2, is as follows: NAGVMQNPRHLVRRRGQEARLRCSPMKGHSHVYWYRQLPEEGLKFMVYLQKENIIDESGMPKERFSAEFPKEGPSILRIQQVVRGDSAAYFCASSPNSRGTGELFFGEGSRLTVL.

V usage is TRBV11-2 and J usage is TRBJ1-4; no definite D call. Trimming cost V 5 bases and J 0 bases, with 4 bases left between them. The CDR3 covers 13 residues. Germline lookup yields CDR1 SGHAT and CDR2 FQNNGV. DNA of the CDR3: TGTGCCAGCAGCAGATCAACTAATGAAAAACTGTTTTTT. This translates into CASSRSTNEKLFF.

On this clone itself: A junction boundary mismatches the germline segment, possibly from a read error. The V call is TRBV5-4, the J call TRBJ2-5; D gene uncertain. The CDR3 extends over 17 amino acids. Germline CDR1 SGHNT, CDR2 YYREEE (reference sequence). CDR3 DNA: TGTGCCAGCAGCTTAAGGAGCCCGGGTCCCCCTCAAGGGACCCAGTACTTC. This codes for CASSLRSPGPPQGTQYF.

V usage is TRBV13 and J usage is TRBJ2-1; D perhaps matches TRBD1 (5 bases). V was shortened by 5 bases and J by 7 bases, with 18 bases between the two germline ends. Germline lookup yields CDR1 PRHDT and CDR2 FYEKMQ (reference sequence). There are 15 residues in the CDR3. CDR3 protein: CASSPMGRVLNEQFF. CDR3 DNA: TGTGCCAGCAGCCCGATGGGCAGGGTGTTAAATGAGCAGTTCTTC.

The chain has TRBV6-2 or TRBV6-3 and TRBJ2-1; a weak D match, TRBD1 (5 bases). Per the germline V gene, CDR1 is MNHEY and CDR2 is SVGEGT. The CDR3 spans 14 residues. V was clipped by 2 bases and J by 7 bases, with 12 bases between them. The CDR3 here is CASSYLGRRNEQFF. The CDR3 nucleotides are TGTGCCAGCAGTTACCTGGGGCGTAGGAATGAGCAGTTCTTC.

This clone was observed once. This sequence joins TRBV9 and TRBJ2-5; TRBD2 aligns across 8 bases. The CDR3 is 14 amino acids. Germline CDR1 and CDR2: SGDLS and YYNGEE. J was trimmed by 4 bases and V by 3 bases; bases with no gene match: 5. CDR3 nucleotide sequence: TGTGCCAGCAGCGCCGGGACTAGTCTAGAGACCCAGTACTTC. Translating it yields CASSAGTSLETQYF.

This chain connects TRBV6-5 to TRBJ1-1, with TRBD1 as a possible D gene (5 bases). CDR3 length: 13 residues. V lost 6 bases to trimming and J lost 0 bases, with 8 bases between them. The germline CDR1 and CDR2 sequences are MNHEY and SVGAGI. CDR3 in amino acids: CASSTGMNTEAFF. The CDR3 DNA sequence: TGTGCCAGCAGCACAGGAATGAACACTGAAGCTTTCTTT.

Only a few counts were recorded for this clone. This chain uses TRBV5-1 with TRBJ2-7; no firm D call. Germline loops: CDR1 SGHRS, CDR2 YFSETQ. The CDR3 is 14 amino acids. With 0 bases removed from V and 0 bases from J, the gap between germline ends came to 7 bases. In DNA, the CDR3 is TGCGCCAGCAGCTTGGCTCCAACCTCCTACGAGCAGTACTTC. It translates to CASSLAPTSYEQYF.